A selection of T cell receptor beta chains follows, all from one sample in a study of T cell changes during pregnancy in multiple sclerosis. Clones were sequenced by immunoSEQ multiplex PCR, and TCRdb holds only the in-frame ones, with some missing. This sample has tens of thousands of clones, with about 90% found just once. The sequences come from CD4+ T cells from peripheral blood mononuclear cells, collected after pregnancy. The receptors were gathered from a female donor with multiple sclerosis, enrolled in a pregnancy study. Both conserved end residues are trimmed from each CDR3. The size field is filled for only some rows; it gives once, few, many or a size class.

clone_size j_call v_call cdr3_aa
NA TRBJ1-5 TRBV7-2 ASSLAQASNQPQH
NA TRBJ2-1 TRBV10-1 ASSDRQGRGPNEQF
NA TRBJ2-1 TRBV28 ASSADSSYNEQF
NA TRBJ1-6 TRBV7-9 ASSPDSLGSPLH
NA TRBJ2-5 TRBV6-6 ASSYSERGETQY
NA TRBJ2-3 TRBV12-5 ASGLGQGGRTDTQY
NA TRBJ2-2 TRBV13 ASSLDGRNTGELF
NA TRBJ1-2 TRBV27 ASSSHRALNYGYT
NA TRBJ1-6 TRBV5-1 ASSLLSGEASPLH
NA TRBJ2-1 TRBV7-3 ASSPSSGNEQF
NA TRBJ2-3 TRBV15 ATSISNHYSGRSLNTQY
once TRBJ1-1 TRBV29-1 SGDSTNTEAF
NA TRBJ2-2 TRBV7-2 ASSLEVGLIHTGELF
NA TRBJ2-1 TRBV25-1 ASGRRTGHGNEQF
NA TRBJ2-4 TRBV12-5 ASGLERGVSLAKNIQY
NA TRBJ2-2 TRBV18 ASSLRTQGANTGELF
NA TRBJ2-7 TRBV7-8 ASSLKNRRLAGLVSYEQY
NA TRBJ1-3 TRBV15 ATSREGGTGNTIY
NA TRBJ2-7 TRBV19 ASTGGLDSSYEQY